Listed here are 25 T cell receptor beta chains from one sample, sequenced in a study of cytomegalovirus exposure and HLA in healthy donors. PCR used 60 Vbeta primers and 13 Jbeta primers. Here immunoSEQ multiplex PCR was the method, and the copy in TCRdb shows in-frame clones only, minus some. Here the sample spans approximately 170,000 clones, 65% to 85% being singletons. Source material: PBMCs. The receptor set was obtained from a male donor in good health and CMV-seronegative.

The rearrangement links TRBV4-1 to TRBJ2-2, with 8 bases that match TRBD1. V gave up 3 bases and J gave up 1 base; unmatched junction bases: 16. Germline CDR1 MGHRA, CDR2 YSYEKL. CDR3 length: 20 amino acids. CDR3 in DNA: TGCGCCAGCAGCCAGGATACCGAAAAGCGAGACAGGGGGAACACCGGGGAGCTGTTTTTT. This codes for CASSQDTEKRDRGNTGELFF.

The chain is built from TRBV7-3 and TRBJ2-3; 9 bases align to TRBD2. From germline, CDR1 is SGHTA and CDR2 FQGTGA. J gave up 4 bases and V 4 bases, and 3 bases lay outside the gene matches. The CDR3 runs 14 residues. The CDR3 sequence is CASSSAGGPDTQYF. The CDR3 DNA reads TGTGCCAGCAGCTCCGCGGGGGGGCCAGATACGCAGTATTTT. Based on the CDR3 plus reference TRBV7-3 and TRBJ2-3, the full variable domain is GAGVSQTPSNKVTEKGKYVELRCDPISGHTALYWYRQSLGQGPEFLIYFQGTGAADDSGLPNDRFFAVRPEGSVSTLKIQRTERGDSAVYLCASSSAGGPDTQYFGPGTRLTVL.

This chain uses TRBV2 with TRBJ1-5; 11 positions agree with TRBD1. The J segment lost 4 bases and the V segment lost 5 bases, leaving 4 bases of the junction unmatched. The germline V gene has CDR1 SNHLY and CDR2 FYNNEI. The CDR3 runs to 15 residues. CDR3 in DNA: TGTGCCAGCAGTAAGGGACAGGGGGGAAATCAGCCCCAGCATTTT. As protein: CASSKGQGGNQPQHF.

This chain connects TRBV19 to TRBJ1-1; 7 bases fit TRBD1. Germline CDR1 reads LNHDA; CDR2 reads SQIVND (reference sequence). CDR3 length: 14 residues. J lost 4 bases, V lost 4 bases, and 6 bases had no gene match. The DNA of the CDR3 is TGTGCCAGTAGTACCTCCCGACAGGGCACTGAAGCTTTCTTT. This translates into CASSTSRQGTEAFF.

This chain uses TRBV5-5 with TRBJ2-6, with a possible D match to TRBD1 (6 bases). Germline assignment: CDR1 SGHKS and CDR2 YYEKEE (reference sequence). V was shortened by 0 bases and J by 1 base, with 14 bases between the two germline ends. The CDR3 sequence is 18 residues long. CDR3 sequence reads: CASSLAGALRSGANVLTF. DNA of the CDR3: TGTGCCAGCAGCTTGGCAGGGGCCCTCAGATCTGGGGCCAACGTCCTGACTTTC.

This chain uses TRBV9 with TRBJ2-1; 11 bases match TRBD1. Germline loops: CDR1 SGDLS, CDR2 YYNGEE. V lost 0 bases and J lost 5; bases outside the gene matches: 4. This CDR3 contains 16 residues. The CDR3 nucleotides read TGTGCCAGCAGCGTAGCAGGACAGGGGGCCCACAATGAGCAGTTCTTC. Its protein product is CASSVAGQGAHNEQFF.

V and J are TRBV27 and TRBJ1-5; unclear D gene. The V end lost 4 bases, the J end lost 3 bases, and 28 bases lay between the germline ends. The CDR3 length is 20 residues. Germline-derived CDR1 and CDR2 are MNHEY and SMNVEV (reference sequence). The CDR3 coding sequence is TGTGCCAGCAGTTCCTACTACCCGTCCCCGTCCCGGCCTAACAATCAGCCCCAGCATTTT. It codes for CASSSYYPSPSRPNNQPQHF.

This chain connects TRBV28 to TRBJ1-3; a possible D gene is TRBD1 (6 bases). The V end lost 6 bases, the J end lost 2 bases, and 11 bases lay between the germline ends. Per the germline V gene, CDR1 is MDHEN and CDR2 is SYDVKM. The CDR3 is 14 residues long. The CDR3 loop reads CASRPQGAGNTIYF. The CDR3 DNA sequence: TGTGCCAGCAGGCCACAGGGAGCTGGAAACACCATATATTTT.

This chain uses TRBV18 with TRBJ2-5, with no clear D. Between the trimmed V and J ends, which lost 0 bases and 2 bases, there was a span of 4 bases. Germline V gene sequence: CDR1 KGHSH, CDR2 LQKENI. The CDR3 sequence is 13 residues long. The CDR3 loop reads CASSPPAQETQYF. Written as DNA, the CDR3 is TGTGCCAGCTCACCACCAGCACAAGAGACCCAGTACTTC. Using reference TRBV18 and TRBJ2-5 for the parts outside the CDR3, the full variable domain is NAGVMQNPRHLVRRRGQEARLRCSPMKGHSHVYWYRQLPEEGLKFMVYLQKENIIDESGMPKERFSAEFPKEGPSILRIQQVVRGDSAAYFCASSPPAQETQYFGPGTRLLVL.

The V and J genes are TRBV9 and TRBJ2-2; 9 bases are a match to TRBD1. This CDR3 is built from 19 residues. The junction had 12 bases not matched to a gene; V was cut back by 0 bases and J by 3 bases. Germline V gives CDR1 SGDLS, CDR2 YYNGEE. The CDR3 DNA follows: TGTGCCAGCAGCGTAGGTCCATTTTCGACAGGGGGGGACACCGGGGAGCTGTTTTTT. Its translation is CASSVGPFSTGGDTGELFF. Full variable domain (rest looked up from reference TRBV9 and TRBJ2-2): DSGVTQTPKHLITATGQRVTLRCSPRSGDLSVYWYQQSLDQGLQFLIQYYNGEERAKGNILERFSAQQFPDLHSELNLSSLELGDSALYFCASSVGPFSTGGDTGELFFGEGSRLTVL.

This chain connects TRBV7-3 to TRBJ2-4; D is perhaps TRBD1 (5 bases). Trimming took off 2 bases at V and 8 bases at J, with 16 bases between the two ends. This CDR3 comprises 15 residues. Germline CDR1 is SGHTA and CDR2 is FQGTGA. The CDR3 loop is CASSLVSTVQDIQYF. For the CDR3, the DNA is TGTGCCAGCAGCTTAGTTTCGACAGTGCAAGACATTCAGTACTTC.

The chain carries TRBV2 and TRBJ2-4, with 7 nucleotides matching TRBD1. Germline lookup yields CDR1 SNHLY and CDR2 FYNNEI. Unmatched junction bases numbered 7, after V lost 8 bases and J lost 0 bases. The CDR3 totals 15 residues. DNA for the CDR3: TGTGCCAGCTATCCGGACAGGATAGCCAAAAACATTCAGTACTTC. This translates into CASYPDRIAKNIQYF.

This chain connects TRBV7-2 to TRBJ2-2, with D possibly matching TRBD2 (6 bases). This CDR3 has 15 amino acids. The germline CDR1 and CDR2 sequences are SGHTA and FQGNSA. V lost 0 bases and J 2 bases, leaving 7 bases between the germline ends. Here the CDR3 DNA reads TGTGCCAGCAGCTTAGCGGGAGGTAACACCGGGGAGCTGTTTTTT. Translated: CASSLAGGNTGELFF.

J is TRBJ2-3 and V is TRBV7-9; D may be TRBD2 (7 bases). The V end was cut by 2 bases, the J end by 3 bases, with 18 bases between. This CDR3 has 17 amino acids. Germline CDR1 reads SEHNR; CDR2 reads FQNEAQ (reference sequence). CDR3 bases: TGTGCCAGCAGCTTAAGGGGGATAGCGGGTTTTACAGATACGCAGTATTTT. As protein: CASSLRGIAGFTDTQYF.

The chain links TRBV6-1 to TRBJ2-2; 7 bases line up with TRBD2. The CDR3 has 15 amino acids. Trimming took 7 bases from V and 7 from J; bases not matched to a gene: 12. From germline, CDR1 is MNHNS and CDR2 SASEGT. The DNA for the CDR3 is TGTGCCAGCACCCCGTTAGGTGGGGGGGTCGGGGAGCTGTTTTTT. This codes for CASTPLGGGVGELFF.

The chain is built from TRBV13 and TRBJ1-1; possible D gene TRBD1, 6 bases. In germline, CDR1 is PRHDT, CDR2 FYEKMQ (reference sequence). Trimming removed 2 bases from V and 7 bases from J, with 14 bases in between. The CDR3 runs to 14 residues. The CDR3 here is CASSLPRGRREAFF. As DNA, the CDR3 is TGTGCCAGCAGCTTACCCAGGGGTCGACGTGAAGCTTTCTTT.

V is TRBV6-5 and J is TRBJ2-7; D might be TRBD2 (5 bases). V dropped 2 bases and J dropped 0 bases, with 8 bases sitting between them. Per germline, CDR1 MNHEY and CDR2 SVGAGI. The CDR3 is made up of 14 amino acids. The CDR3: CASSYRGISYEQYF. Here the CDR3 DNA reads TGTGCCAGCAGTTACCGGGGTATCTCCTACGAGCAGTACTTC.

In its sample, this clone was seen once. The chain combines TRBV6-1 with TRBJ2-7, with 9 bases lining up with TRBD1. Losses at the gene ends were 4 bases for V and 2 bases for J; bases not matched to a gene: 3. The germline gives CDR1 MNHNS, CDR2 SASEGT. CDR3 size: 14 residues. Here the CDR3 DNA reads TGTGCCAGCAGTGGCGGGACAGGGACCTACGAGCAGTACTTC. It codes for CASSGGTGTYEQYF.

This rearrangement joins TRBV9 to TRBJ2-5; TRBD1 matches at 10 bases. Germline V CDR1 and CDR2: SGDLS, YYNGEE. V trimming: 3 bases; J trimming: 5 bases; junction bases outside the gene matches: 7. The length of the CDR3 is 15 residues. This chain's CDR3 is CASSGDRGPWETQYF. CDR3 nucleotides: TGTGCCAGCAGCGGAGACAGGGGGCCTTGGGAGACCCAGTACTTC. The variable domain in full, with the rest retrieved from reference TRBV9 and TRBJ2-5, is DSGVTQTPKHLITATGQRVTLRCSPRSGDLSVYWYQQSLDQGLQFLIQYYNGEERAKGNILERFSAQQFPDLHSELNLSSLELGDSALYFCASSGDRGPWETQYFGPGTRLLVL.

This chain links TRBV18 with TRBJ1-2; tentatively, D is TRBD1 (6 bases). Germline V lookup: CDR1 KGHSH, CDR2 LQKENI. The CDR3 is 14 residues long. Between the trimmed V and J ends, which lost 6 bases and 4 bases, there was a span of 15 bases. The CDR3 DNA is TGTGCCAGCTCGCCAGGGACAACCGTCTATGGCTACACCTTC. It is translated as CASSPGTTVYGYTF. The entire variable domain, with the rest obtained from reference TRBV18 and TRBJ1-2, is as follows: NAGVMQNPRHLVRRRGQEARLRCSPMKGHSHVYWYRQLPEEGLKFMVYLQKENIIDESGMPKERFSAEFPKEGPSILRIQQVVRGDSAAYFCASSPGTTVYGYTFGSGTRLTVV.

This chain connects TRBV7-2 to TRBJ2-7; TRBD2 is a possible D gene (6 bases). Per germline, CDR1 SGHTA and CDR2 FQGNSA. Trimming pared 4 bases from V and 0 bases from J, leaving 10 bases between. The CDR3 covers 14 residues. The chain's CDR3 is CASSYSTSSYEQYF. CDR3 nucleotide sequence: TGTGCCAGCAGCTACTCGACTAGCTCCTACGAGCAGTACTTC. The full variable domain, in which reference TRBV7-2 and TRBJ2-7 provide the parts outside the CDR3, is GAGVSQSPSNKVTEKGKDVELRCDPISGHTALYWYRQSLGQGLEFLIYFQGNSAPDKSGLPSDRFSAERTGGSVSTLTIQRTQQEDSAVYLCASSYSTSSYEQYFGPGTRLTVT.

The chain joins TRBV19 to TRBJ1-6; perhaps TRBD1 as D (5 bases). Trimming took off 0 bases at V and 5 bases at J, with 8 bases between the two ends. In germline, CDR1 is LNHDA, CDR2 SQIVND (reference sequence). The CDR3 covers 15 residues. The CDR3 spells CASSIDGGNNSPLHF. The CDR3 DNA follows: TGTGCCAGTAGTATAGACGGGGGAAATAATTCACCCCTCCACTTT.

The chain combines TRBV27 with TRBJ2-7, with TRBD2 identical over 9 bases. The CDR3 contains 16 residues. Germline V gene sequence: CDR1 MNHEY, CDR2 SMNVEV (reference sequence). With V trimmed by 3 bases and J by 0 bases, 6 bases remained unmatched. The CDR3 DNA reads as TGTGCCAGCAGTTTTCAGCTAGCGGGGACCTCCTACGAGCAGTACTTC. Translation gives CASSFQLAGTSYEQYF.

The chain employs TRBV19 and TRBJ1-1; no definite D call. Germline loops: CDR1 LNHDA, CDR2 SQIVND (reference sequence). Trimming pared 3 bases from V and 5 bases from J, leaving 16 bases between. This CDR3 is 15 amino acids long. CDR3 protein: CASSIVLGSRTEAFF. CDR3 nucleotide sequence: TGTGCCAGTAGTATCGTACTAGGGAGTAGGACTGAAGCTTTCTTT.

V and J are TRBV7-2 and TRBJ1-1; D unclear. CDR1 SGHTA and CDR2 FQGNSA come from the germline V gene. CDR3 length equals 14 residues. The ends were cut back, 3 bases at V and 0 bases at J, with 8 bases in the middle. In nucleotides, the CDR3 is TGTGCCAGCAGCTTTATGGGCTTGAACACTGAAGCTTTCTTT. Encoded protein: CASSFMGLNTEAFF. Full variable domain (rest looked up from reference TRBV7-2 and TRBJ1-1): GAGVSQSPSNKVTEKGKDVELRCDPISGHTALYWYRQSLGQGLEFLIYFQGNSAPDKSGLPSDRFSAERTGGSVSTLTIQRTQQEDSAVYLCASSFMGLNTEAFFGQGTRLTVV.